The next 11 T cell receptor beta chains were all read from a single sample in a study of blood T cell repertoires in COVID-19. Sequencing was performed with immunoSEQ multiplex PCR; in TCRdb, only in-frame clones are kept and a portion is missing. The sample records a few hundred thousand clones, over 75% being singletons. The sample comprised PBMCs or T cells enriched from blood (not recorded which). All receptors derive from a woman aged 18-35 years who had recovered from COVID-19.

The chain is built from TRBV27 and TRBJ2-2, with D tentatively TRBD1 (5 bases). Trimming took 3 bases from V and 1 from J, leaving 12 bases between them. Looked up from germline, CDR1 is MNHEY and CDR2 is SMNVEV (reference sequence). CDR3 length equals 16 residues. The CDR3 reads CASSFGSTGNTGELFF. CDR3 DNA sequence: TGTGCCAGCAGTTTCGGTTCAACAGGGAACACCGGGGAGCTGTTTTTT.

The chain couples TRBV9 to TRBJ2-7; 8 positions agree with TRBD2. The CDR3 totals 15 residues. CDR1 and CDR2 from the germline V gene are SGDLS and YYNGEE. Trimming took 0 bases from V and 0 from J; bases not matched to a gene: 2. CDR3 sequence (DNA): TGTGCCAGCAGCGTAGGAAGCGGGAGCTCCTACGAGCAGTACTTC. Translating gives CASSVGSGSSYEQYF.

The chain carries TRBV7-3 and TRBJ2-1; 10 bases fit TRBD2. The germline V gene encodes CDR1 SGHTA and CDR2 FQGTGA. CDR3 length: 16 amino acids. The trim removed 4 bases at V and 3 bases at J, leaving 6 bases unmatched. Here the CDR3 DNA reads TGTGCCAGCAGCTCGCCCACTAGCGGGGACTACAATGAGCAGTTCTTC. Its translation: CASSSPTSGDYNEQFF. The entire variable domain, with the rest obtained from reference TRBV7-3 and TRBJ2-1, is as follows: GAGVSQTPSNKVTEKGKYVELRCDPISGHTALYWYRQSLGQGPEFLIYFQGTGAADDSGLPNDRFFAVRPEGSVSTLKIQRTERGDSAVYLCASSSPTSGDYNEQFFGPGTRLTVL.

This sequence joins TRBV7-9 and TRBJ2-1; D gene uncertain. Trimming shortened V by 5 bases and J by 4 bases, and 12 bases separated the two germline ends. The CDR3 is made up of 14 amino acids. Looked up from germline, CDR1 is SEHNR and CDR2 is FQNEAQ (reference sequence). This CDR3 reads CASSINGLYNEQFF. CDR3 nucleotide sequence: TGTGCCAGCAGCATCAACGGGTTATACAATGAGCAGTTCTTC.

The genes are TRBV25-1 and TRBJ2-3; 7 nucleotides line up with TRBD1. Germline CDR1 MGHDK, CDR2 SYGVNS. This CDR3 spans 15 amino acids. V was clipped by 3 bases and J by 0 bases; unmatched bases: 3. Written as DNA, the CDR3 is TGTGCCAGCAGTGAGGGGGACAGAAGCACAGATACGCAGTATTTT. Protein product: CASSEGDRSTDTQYF. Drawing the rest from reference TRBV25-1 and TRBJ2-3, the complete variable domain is EADIYQTPRYLVIGTGKKITLECSQTMGHDKMYWYQQDPGMELHLIHYSYGVNSTEKGDLSSESTVSRIRTEHFPLTLESARPSHTSQYLCASSEGDRSTDTQYFGPGTRLTVL.

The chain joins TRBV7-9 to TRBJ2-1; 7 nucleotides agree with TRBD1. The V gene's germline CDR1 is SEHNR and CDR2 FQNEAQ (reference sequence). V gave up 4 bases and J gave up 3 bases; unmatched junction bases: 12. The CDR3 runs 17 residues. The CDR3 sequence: CASSSTTGEGYYNEQFF. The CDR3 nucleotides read TGTGCCAGCAGCTCCACAACAGGGGAAGGGTACTACAATGAGCAGTTCTTC.

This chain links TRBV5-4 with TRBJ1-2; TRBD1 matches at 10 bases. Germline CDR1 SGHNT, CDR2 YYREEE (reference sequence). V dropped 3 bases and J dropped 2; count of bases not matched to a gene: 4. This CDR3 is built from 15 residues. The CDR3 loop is CASSYDRGRNYGYTF. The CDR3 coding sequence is TGTGCCAGCAGCTACGACAGGGGGCGCAACTATGGCTACACCTTC.

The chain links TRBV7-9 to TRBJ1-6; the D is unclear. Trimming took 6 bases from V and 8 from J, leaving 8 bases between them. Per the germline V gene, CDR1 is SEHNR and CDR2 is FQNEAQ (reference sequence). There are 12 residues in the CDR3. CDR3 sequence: CASRLSDSPLHF. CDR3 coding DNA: TGTGCCAGCAGGCTAAGTGATTCACCCCTCCACTTT.

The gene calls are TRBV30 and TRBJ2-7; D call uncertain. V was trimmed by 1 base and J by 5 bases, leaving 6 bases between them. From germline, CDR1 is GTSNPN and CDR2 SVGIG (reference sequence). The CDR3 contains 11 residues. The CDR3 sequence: CAWSGLDEQYF. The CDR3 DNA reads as TGTGCCTGGAGTGGGTTAGACGAGCAGTACTTC.

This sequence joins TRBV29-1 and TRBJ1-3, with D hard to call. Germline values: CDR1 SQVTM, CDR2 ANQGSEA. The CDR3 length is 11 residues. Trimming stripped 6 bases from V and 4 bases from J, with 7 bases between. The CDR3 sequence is CSVPSGNTIYF. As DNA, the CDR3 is TGCAGCGTCCCCTCGGGAAACACCATATATTTT.

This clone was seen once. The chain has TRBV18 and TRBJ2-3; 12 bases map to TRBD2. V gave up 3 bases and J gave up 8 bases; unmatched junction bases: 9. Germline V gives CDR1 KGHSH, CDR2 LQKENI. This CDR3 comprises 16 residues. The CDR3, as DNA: TGTGCCAGCTCACCTCCGACTAGCGGGGGAGTTGGTACGCAGTATTTT. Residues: CASSPPTSGGVGTQYF.